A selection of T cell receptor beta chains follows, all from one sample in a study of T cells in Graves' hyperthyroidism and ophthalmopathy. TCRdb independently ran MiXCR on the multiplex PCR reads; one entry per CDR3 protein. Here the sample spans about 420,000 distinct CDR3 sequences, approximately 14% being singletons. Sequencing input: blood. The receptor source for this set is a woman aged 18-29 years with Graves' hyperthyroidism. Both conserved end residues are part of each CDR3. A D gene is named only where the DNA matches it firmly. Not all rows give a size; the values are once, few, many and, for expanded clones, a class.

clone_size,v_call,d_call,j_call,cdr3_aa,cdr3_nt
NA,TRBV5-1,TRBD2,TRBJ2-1,CASSLGHSGSYNEQFF,TGCGCCAGCAGCTTGGGACATAGCGGGAGCTACAATGAGCAGTTCTTC
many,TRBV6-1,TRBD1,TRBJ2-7,CASSSNGQGLNEQYF,TGTGCCAGCAGCTCTAACGGACAGGGTCTGAACGAGCAGTACTTC
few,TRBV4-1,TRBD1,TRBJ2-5,CASSLTGGPETQYF,TGCGCCAGCAGCCTAACAGGGGGCCCAGAGACCCAGTACTTC
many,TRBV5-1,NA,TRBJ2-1,CASSSGAGYEQFF,TGCGCCAGCAGTTCGGGGGCCGGGTATGAGCAGTTCTTC
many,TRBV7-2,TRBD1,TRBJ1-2,CASSFLTGWEGYTF,TGTGCCAGCAGCTTCTTGACAGGGTGGGAGGGCTACACCTTC
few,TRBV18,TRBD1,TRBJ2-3,CASSLTSTGMDWDTQYF,TGTGCCAGCTCACTAACCTCGACAGGGATGGATTGGGATACGCAGTATTTT
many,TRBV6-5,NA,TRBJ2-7,CASSYLPDGYEQYF,TGTGCCAGCAGTTACTTACCTGATGGCTACGAGCAGTACTTC
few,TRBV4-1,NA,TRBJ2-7,CASSPQAGVVEQYF,TGCGCCAGCAGCCCCCAGGCAGGGGTAGTAGAGCAGTACTTC
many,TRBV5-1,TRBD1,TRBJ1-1,CASFTGGGGEAFF,TGCGCCAGTTTTACAGGGGGCGGCGGTGAAGCTTTCTTT
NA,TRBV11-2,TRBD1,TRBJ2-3,CASSLEISGTGSTDTQYF,TGTGCCAGCAGCTTAGAAATTAGTGGGACAGGGAGCACAGATACGCAGTATTTT
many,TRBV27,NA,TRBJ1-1,CASSFYSGTVNTEAFF,TGTGCCAGCAGTTTTTACTCCGGGACGGTGAACACTGAAGCTTTCTTT
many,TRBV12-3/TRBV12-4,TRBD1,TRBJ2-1,CASSGQGGYNEQFF,TGTGCCAGCAGCGGACAGGGAGGCTACAATGAGCAGTTCTTC
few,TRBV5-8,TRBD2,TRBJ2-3,CASSPYTSGAPGTQYF,TGTGCCAGCAGCCCGTATACTAGCGGGGCCCCGGGTACGCAGTATTTT
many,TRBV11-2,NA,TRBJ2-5,CASSPRGTPGTQYF,TGTGCCAGCAGCCCCCGGGGAACTCCGGGTACCCAGTACTTC
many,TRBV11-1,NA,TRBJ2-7,CASSPNVRGGGYEQYF,TGTGCCAGCAGCCCAAATGTAAGGGGGGGCGGCTACGAGCAGTACTTC
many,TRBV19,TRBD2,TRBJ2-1,CASSRLAGPSYNEQFF,TGTGCCAGTAGTAGACTAGCGGGGCCGTCCTACAATGAGCAGTTCTTC
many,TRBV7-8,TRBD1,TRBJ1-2,CASSLSRGQAEGYTF,TGTGCCAGCAGCTTATCACGGGGACAGGCGGAAGGCTACACCTTC
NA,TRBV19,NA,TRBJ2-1,CASSISGGAWLFF,TGTGCCAGTAGTATTAGTGGGGGGGCCTGGCTGTTCTTC
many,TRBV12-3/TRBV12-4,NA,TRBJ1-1,CASSLRVRVTEAFF,TGTGCCAGCAGTCTCAGGGTCAGGGTTACTGAAGCTTTCTTT
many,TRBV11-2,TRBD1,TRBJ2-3,CASSSYPGTGPDTQYF,TGTGCCAGCAGCTCGTACCCCGGGACAGGCCCAGATACGCAGTATTTT
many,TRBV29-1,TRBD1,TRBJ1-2,CSVWTGVIYGYTF,TGCAGCGTTTGGACAGGGGTGATCTATGGCTACACCTTC
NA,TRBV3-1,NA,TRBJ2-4,CASSQTLRSGNIQYF,TGTGCCAGCAGCCAAACTTTACGATCTGGAAACATTCAGTACTTC
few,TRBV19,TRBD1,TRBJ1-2,CASSLDRAIYGYTF,TGTGCCAGTAGTTTGGACAGGGCGATATATGGCTACACCTTC
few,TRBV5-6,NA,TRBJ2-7,CASSALLWAGYEQYF,TGTGCCAGCAGCGCACTACTCTGGGCGGGCTACGAGCAGTACTTC
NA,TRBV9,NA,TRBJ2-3,CASSAHRITDTQYF,TGTGCCAGCAGCGCACACCGGATTACAGATACGCAGTATTTT
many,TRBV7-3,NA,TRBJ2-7,CASSTGQTSEQYF,TGTGCCAGCAGCACGGGACAGACTAGCGAGCAGTACTTC
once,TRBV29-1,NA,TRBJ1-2,CSVINSALGAYGYTF,TGCAGCGTTATAAATAGCGCACTCGGGGCCTATGGCTACACCTTC
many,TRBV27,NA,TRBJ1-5,CASSLKGGQPQHF,TGTGCCAGCAGTTTAAAGGGGGGGCAGCCCCAGCATTTT
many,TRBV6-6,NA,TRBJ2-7,CASSYPYPDTCSYEQYF,TGTGCCAGCAGTTACCCCTACCCGGACACTTGCTCCTACGAGCAGTACTTC
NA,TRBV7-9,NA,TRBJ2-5,CASSRRDTQWETQYF,TGTGCCAGCAGCCGGAGGGACACTCAATGGGAGACCCAGTACTTC
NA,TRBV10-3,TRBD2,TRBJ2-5,CAISEPTSGRAQETQYF,TGTGCCATCAGTGAGCCTACTAGCGGGAGGGCCCAAGAGACCCAGTACTTC
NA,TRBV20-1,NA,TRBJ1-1,CSAQDRGNTGAFF,TGCAGTGCTCAGGACAGAGGGAACACTGGAGCTTTCTTT
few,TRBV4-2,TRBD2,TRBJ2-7,CASSQGDYYEQYF,TGTGCCAGCAGCCAAGGGGACTACTACGAGCAGTACTTC
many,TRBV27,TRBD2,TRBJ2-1,CASSLTGTTGSSLGNEQFF,TGTGCCAGCAGTTTAACCGGGACTACCGGTAGCTCCCTAGGGAATGAGCAGTTCTTC
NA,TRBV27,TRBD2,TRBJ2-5,CASTPNWGGETQYF,TGTGCCAGCACTCCCAACTGGGGGGGGGAGACCCAGTACTTC
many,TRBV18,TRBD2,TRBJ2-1,CASSPPVAGGPSKEQFF,TGTGCCAGCTCACCACCCGTAGCGGGAGGGCCATCCAAAGAGCAGTTCTTC
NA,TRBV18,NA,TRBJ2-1,CASSPPVGRVGFTYNEQFF,TGTGCCAGCTCACCACCGGTTGGAAGGGTCGGGTTCACCTACAATGAGCAGTTCTTC
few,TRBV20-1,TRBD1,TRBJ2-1,CSARAGTGGINEQFF,TGCAGTGCTAGAGCCGGGACAGGAGGAATCAATGAGCAGTTCTTC
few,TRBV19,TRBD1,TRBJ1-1,CASSIMAQRTGGTRGLNTEAFF,TGTGCCAGTAGTATAATGGCCCAGAGGACAGGGGGCACGAGAGGATTGAACACTGAAGCTTTCTTT
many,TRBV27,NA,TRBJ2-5,CASSSFEGVTQYF,TGTGCCAGCAGTTCCTTCGAGGGGGTCACCCAGTACTTC
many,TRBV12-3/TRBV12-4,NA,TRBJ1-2,CASCLGHYYGYTF,TGTGCCAGCTGCCTCGGCCACTACTATGGCTACACCTTC
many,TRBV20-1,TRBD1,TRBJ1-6,CSARRAGQRDSPLHF,TGCAGTGCTCGTAGGGCGGGACAGAGGGATTCACCCCTCCACTTT
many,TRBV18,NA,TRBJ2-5,CASSPSISQETQYF,TGTGCCAGCTCACCATCTATAAGTCAAGAGACCCAGTACTTC
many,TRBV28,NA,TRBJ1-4,CASSIPGSNEKLFF,TGTGCCAGCAGCATCCCCGGTTCGAATGAAAAACTGTTTTTT
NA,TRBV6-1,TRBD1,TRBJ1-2,CASSRDRGPAPFYGYTF,TGTGCCAGCAGCCGGGACAGGGGGCCTGCCCCCTTCTATGGCTACACCTTC
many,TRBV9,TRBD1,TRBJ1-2,CASSGGGQGANYGYTF,TGTGCCAGCAGTGGTGGGGGACAGGGCGCCAACTATGGCTACACCTTC
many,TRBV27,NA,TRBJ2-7,CASSLSAPYEQYF,TGTGCCAGCAGTTTATCGGCCCCCTACGAGCAGTACTTC
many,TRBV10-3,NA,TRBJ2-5,CAISESRTVQETQYF,TGTGCCATCAGTGAATCGAGGACAGTTCAAGAGACCCAGTACTTC
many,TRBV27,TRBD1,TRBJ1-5,CASSIDRAYQPQHF,TGTGCCAGCAGTATTGACAGGGCATATCAGCCCCAGCATTTT
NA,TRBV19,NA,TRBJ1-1,CASSARPYLLANTEAFF,TGTGCCAGTAGTGCCAGGCCATATCTCCTGGCCAACACTGAAGCTTTCTTT
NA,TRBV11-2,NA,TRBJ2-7,CASSSIGERIYEQYF,TGTGCCAGCAGCAGCATCGGTGAGCGGATCTACGAGCAGTACTTC
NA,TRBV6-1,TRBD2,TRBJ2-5,CASSEDPPWASGVQTQYF,TGTGCCAGCAGTGAGGACCCCCCGTGGGCTAGCGGGGTACAGACCCAGTACTTC
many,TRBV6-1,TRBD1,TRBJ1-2,CATDREDYGYTF,TGTGCCACAGACAGGGAGGACTATGGCTACACCTTC
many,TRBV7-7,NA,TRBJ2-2,CASSLGETGELFF,TGTGCTAGCAGCTTAGGGGAGACCGGGGAGCTGTTTTTT
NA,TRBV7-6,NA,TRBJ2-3,CASSLRGQGSSVRTDTQYF,TGTGCCAGCAGCCTAAGGGGTCAGGGGAGCAGCGTACGCACAGATACGCAGTATTTT
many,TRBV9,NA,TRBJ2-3,CASSSSRAGITDTQYF,TGTGCCAGCAGCTCCTCCAGGGCCGGCATCACAGATACGCAGTATTTT
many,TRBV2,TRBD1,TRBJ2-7,CASDTGGSGEQYF,TGTGCCAGCGATACAGGGGGCTCAGGCGAGCAGTACTTC
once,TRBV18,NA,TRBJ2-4,CASSPQKRVMGNIQYF,TGTGCCAGCTCACCCCAAAAGCGGGTTATGGGGAACATTCAGTACTTC
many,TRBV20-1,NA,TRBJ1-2,CSCGGRGNGYTF,TGCAGTTGCGGGGGCAGGGGAAATGGCTACACCTTC